The 15 T cell receptor beta chains below come from one sample, sequenced in a study of cytomegalovirus exposure and HLA in healthy donors. PCR involved 60 Vbeta and 13 Jbeta primers. The protocol was immunoSEQ multiplex PCR, while the TCRdb copy is restricted to in-frame clones and leaves out a portion. The sample shows more than 110,000 clones, 70% to 75% of them seen only once. Material for sequencing was PBMCs. The origin of the receptors is a human donor in good health.

The V gene is TRBV5-1, the J gene TRBJ2-5, with D unresolved. From germline, CDR1 is SGHRS and CDR2 YFSETQ. The CDR3 covers 17 residues. Trimming stripped 3 bases from V and 1 base from J, with 19 bases between. CDR3 sequence (DNA): TGCGCCAGCAGCTCACCAACTGCGGCCCTCCCCCAAGAGACCCAGTACTTC. As protein: CASSSPTAALPQETQYF.

The gene calls are TRBV6-1 and TRBJ1-2; D not resolved. Trimming removed 1 base from V and 4 bases from J, with 4 bases in between. CDR3 length: 12 amino acids. The germline gives CDR1 MNHNS, CDR2 SASEGT. CDR3 amino acids: CASSEGGYGYTF. CDR3 in DNA: TGTGCCAGCAGTGAAGGAGGCTATGGCTACACCTTC.

This chain links TRBV7-3 with TRBJ2-2; D is unclear. Germline CDR1 is SGHTA and CDR2 is FQGTGA. V lost 2 bases and J 6 bases, leaving 10 bases between the germline ends. The CDR3 length is 14 residues. DNA for the CDR3: TGTGCCAGCAGCTTAGGCCAGTACGCCGGGGAGCTGTTTTTT. This gives the protein CASSLGQYAGELFF. Full variable domain (rest looked up from reference TRBV7-3 and TRBJ2-2): GAGVSQTPSNKVTEKGKYVELRCDPISGHTALYWYRQSLGQGPEFLIYFQGTGAADDSGLPNDRFFAVRPEGSVSTLKIQRTERGDSAVYLCASSLGQYAGELFFGEGSRLTVL.

This chain connects TRBV11-3 to TRBJ2-1, with a possible D match to TRBD2 (5 bases). CDR3 length equals 15 residues. The germline gives CDR1 SGHNT, CDR2 YENEEA. Deletions cut 5 bases from V and 0 bases from J, with 11 bases between. The CDR3 DNA follows: TGTGCCAGCAGCCTTAGTGGGAGCTCCTACAATGAGCAGTTCTTC. As protein: CASSLSGSSYNEQFF.

The rearrangement joins TRBV19 to TRBJ1-5; 8 bases map to TRBD1. CDR3 length: 17 residues. CDR1 is LNHDA and CDR2 is SQIVND in the germline V gene (reference sequence). Unmatched junction bases numbered 10, after V lost 2 bases and J lost 4 bases. In nucleotides, the CDR3 is TGTGCCAGTAGTATATTGGCAGGGGGCCTCCCTAATCAGCCCCAGCATTTT. The encoded protein is CASSILAGGLPNQPQHF.

The rearrangement uses TRBV7-6 and TRBJ2-5; D may be TRBD1 (6 bases). TRBJ2-7 matches the DNA end more closely, so the J call is doubtful. The CDR3 spans 13 residues. Germline V gene lookup returns CDR1 SGHVS and CDR2 FNYEAQ. CDR3 sequence reads: CASSPTDSYEQYF. CDR3 nucleotides: TGTGCCAGCAGCCCAACGGACAGCTACGAGCAGTACTTC.

The V and J genes are TRBV9 and TRBJ1-4, with D hard to call. V gave up 4 bases and J gave up 0 bases, with 7 bases separating them. The CDR3 is 14 amino acids. Germline CDR1 is SGDLS and CDR2 is YYNGEE. CDR3 loop: CASSRGATNEKLFF. Here the CDR3 DNA reads TGTGCCAGCAGCAGAGGTGCAACTAATGAAAAACTGTTTTTT.

The CDR3 sequence is CASSWGPNYEQYF. The CDR3 DNA sequence: TGTGCCAGCAGCTGGGGGCCTAACTACGAGCAGTACTTC. The V and J genes are TRBV27 and TRBJ2-7; the D gene is possibly TRBD1 (6 bases). Germline values: CDR1 MNHEY, CDR2 SMNVEV (reference sequence). This CDR3 contains 13 residues. V was clipped by 6 bases and J by 3 bases, with 12 bases between them.

The table lists this clone with a few counts. The chain carries TRBV21-1 and TRBJ1-1; TRBD1 is taken as the D call from the table, unchecked against the DNA. TRBV21-1 is a pseudogene. The CDR3 has 13 residues. CDR3 nucleotides: TGTGCCAGCAGCACCAGGTGGAACACTGAAGCTTTCTTT. Translated, it gives CASSTRWNTEAFF.

This clone was observed a few times. The genes are TRBV7-9 and TRBJ2-2; D is possibly TRBD2 (6 bases). V was trimmed by 8 bases and J by 4 bases, leaving 14 bases between them. The CDR3 is made up of 14 amino acids. The germline gives CDR1 SEHNR, CDR2 FQNEAQ (reference sequence). Written as DNA, the CDR3 is TGTGCCAGCTGGAGGGCCAGTGGCACCGGGGAGCTGTTTTTT. Translation gives CASWRASGTGELFF.

This chain joins TRBV18 and TRBJ2-5, with D possibly TRBD1 on 5 matching bases. The J call may be mistaken, given a closer DNA end match to TRBJ2-7. CDR1 and CDR2 from the germline V gene are KGHSH and LQKENI. CDR3 size: 14 residues. CDR3 protein: CASSPQQVTYEQYF. For the CDR3, the DNA is TGTGCCAGCTCACCACAACAGGTAACCTACGAGCAGTACTTC.

This sequence joins TRBV5-1 and TRBJ2-4, with D possibly TRBD2 on 5 matching bases. This CDR3 is built from 17 residues. Trimming removed 0 bases from V and 0 bases from J, with 13 bases in between. From germline, CDR1 is SGHRS and CDR2 YFSETQ. The CDR3 protein is CASSLVLEGVAKNIQYF. The CDR3 DNA reads as TGCGCCAGCAGCTTGGTTCTCGAGGGAGTAGCCAAAAACATTCAGTACTTC.

CDR3 in DNA: TGTGCCAGCAGCCAAGTAGTCTCGTATTTGCGGACAGATGCAGATGGCTACACCTTC. Protein sequence: CASSQVVSYLRTDADGYTF. The V call is TRBV4-2, the J call TRBJ1-2; tentative D call: TRBD1 (6 bases). Trimming stripped 1 base from V and 6 bases from J, with 27 bases between. The CDR3 sequence is 19 residues long. Germline lookup yields CDR1 LGHNA and CDR2 YNFKEQ.

The chain uses TRBV9 and TRBJ2-3; the D is unclear. This CDR3 has 14 residues. Trimming removed 2 bases from V and 4 bases from J, with 11 bases in between. The germline CDR1 and CDR2 sequences are SGDLS and YYNGEE. CDR3 amino acids: CASSVVPRADTQYF. Here the CDR3 DNA reads TGTGCCAGCAGCGTCGTACCTCGAGCAGATACGCAGTATTTT. Complete variable domain (other parts from reference TRBV9 and TRBJ2-3): DSGVTQTPKHLITATGQRVTLRCSPRSGDLSVYWYQQSLDQGLQFLIQYYNGEERAKGNILERFSAQQFPDLHSELNLSSLELGDSALYFCASSVVPRADTQYFGPGTRLTVL.

V is TRBV5-4 and J is TRBJ2-7; TRBD2 agrees at 11 bases. V lost 7 bases to trimming and J lost 3 bases; unmatched junction nucleotides: 6. CDR1 and CDR2 from the germline V gene are SGHNT and YYREEE (reference sequence). The CDR3 is made up of 14 amino acids. The CDR3 DNA sequence: TGTGCCAGCCGCTCCGGGACTAGCGGCTACGAGCAGTACTTC. It translates to CASRSGTSGYEQYF.